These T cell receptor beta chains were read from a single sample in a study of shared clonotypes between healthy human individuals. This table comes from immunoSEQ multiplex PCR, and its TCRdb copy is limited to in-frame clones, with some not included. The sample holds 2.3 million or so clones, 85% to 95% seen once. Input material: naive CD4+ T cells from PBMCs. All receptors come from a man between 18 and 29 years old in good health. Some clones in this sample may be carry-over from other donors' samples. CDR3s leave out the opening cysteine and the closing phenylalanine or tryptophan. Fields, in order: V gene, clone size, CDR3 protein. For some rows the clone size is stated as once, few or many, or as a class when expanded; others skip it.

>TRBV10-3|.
AISGERASGNTIY
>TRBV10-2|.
ASSDLLADSYNEQF
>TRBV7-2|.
ASSAHQGKINGYT
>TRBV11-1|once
ASSFLAGGLAYNEQF
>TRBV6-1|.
ASSDAGRGYT
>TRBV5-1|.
ASSQGTGGNTIY
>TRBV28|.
ASNNLEWLAGGLEEQF
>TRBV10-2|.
ASSEWGGRASGELF
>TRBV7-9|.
ASSLVAIATGLNTEAF
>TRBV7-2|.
ASSYSQGYGYT
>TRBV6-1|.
AGGQEITREQY
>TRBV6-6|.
ASRMRRGTDTQY
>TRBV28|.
ASGGGPASEQF
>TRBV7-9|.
ASSLLGTGDYNEQF
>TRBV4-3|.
ASSQDLRGPASGGGYEQY
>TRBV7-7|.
ASSPYGVRSDEQF
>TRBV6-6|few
ASSLDSNAGELF
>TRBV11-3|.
ASSLGGGETQY
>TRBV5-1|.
ASSLDGNQETQY
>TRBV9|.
ASSVQDRVLAGNTIY
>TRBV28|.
ASSPHDAGSYEQY
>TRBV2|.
ASSETSGSYEQY
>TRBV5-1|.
ASSSGTGGPEAF
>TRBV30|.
AWSRGPTDTQY
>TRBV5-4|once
ASSPPLGNEQF
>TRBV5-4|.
ASSLSLAGLEQF
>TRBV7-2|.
ASSSGVLSNTGELF
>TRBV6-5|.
ASSSPRGAAGELF
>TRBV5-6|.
ASSVDQRYWADTQY
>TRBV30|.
AWRVTGGPGYT
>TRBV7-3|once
ASSVGGYEQY
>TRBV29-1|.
SVVSRGRAKYEQY